The next 22 T cell receptor beta chains were all read from a single sample in a study of CXCR3-negative and CXCR3-positive naive CD8 T cells. General study points: More hydrophobic TRB CDR3s were found in CXCR3-positive naive cells than in CXCR3-negative naive cells.

UMI-labeled 5' RACE TRB cDNA libraries were prepared from the cells. TCRdb reworked the 5' RACE reads into one entry per CDR3 protein, no DNA. The sample holds some 85,000 distinct CDR3 sequences. These receptors lack a known antigen. The sequenced sample consisted of naive CXCR3+ CD8+ T cells from blood. Subset indicated: CD45RO-CCR7+CD27+CD95- naive CD8+ T cells expressing CXCR3 (TNR3+). The receptor set was obtained from a human donor in good health. Some clones in this sample may be carry-over from other donors' samples.

The rearrangement links TRBV29-1 to TRBJ2-1; absent DNA, TCRdb's TRBD2 call cannot be checked. The CDR3 length is 17 residues. The germline V gene has CDR1 SQVTM and CDR2 ANQGSEA. CDR3 protein: CSVLGTSGKGSYNEQFF.

The CDR3 here is CSVETSESYEQYF. The chain links TRBV29-1 to TRBJ2-7. CDR3 length: 13 amino acids. Germline V gene lookup returns CDR1 SQVTM and CDR2 ANQGSEA.

This chain links TRBV12-3 or TRBV12-4 with TRBJ2-7. The CDR3 has 14 amino acids. The CDR3 reads CASSLAHPDYEQYF.

The rearrangement links TRBV6-1 to TRBJ2-2; with no DNA, the TCRdb D assignment of TRBD1 cannot be verified. Germline CDR1 is MNHNS and CDR2 is SASEGT. There are 12 residues in the CDR3. CDR3: CASSRGPGELFF.

The V gene is TRBV6-6, the J gene TRBJ2-7; the D gene TCRdb calls, TRBD2, cannot be checked with no DNA. Germline V gene lookup returns CDR1 MNHNY and CDR2 SVGAGI (reference sequence). The CDR3 has 16 residues. CDR3 residues: CASSLLAGGFTYEQYF.

The J gene is TRBJ1-2, the V gene TRBV15; the D call of TRBD1 rests on TCRdb alone, since no DNA is present to check it. The CDR3 contains 16 residues. CDR1 LNHNV and CDR2 YYDKDF come from the germline V gene (reference sequence). CDR3: CATSSDLEGQVYGYTF.

J is TRBJ2-1 and V is TRBV4-3; TCRdb reports TRBD1, a call that lacks DNA to check it against. This CDR3 comprises 17 residues. Germline V gene lookup returns CDR1 LGHNA and CDR2 YSLEER. The CDR3: CASSFHQGDRGLNEQFF.

The rearrangement joins TRBV12-3 or TRBV12-4 to TRBJ2-1; the TCRdb call, TRBD2, lacks DNA for checking. The CDR3 contains 14 residues. CDR3 loop: CASSFPRTNNEQFF.

The gene calls are TRBV6-4 and TRBJ2-1; TCRdb gives TRBD1 as the D gene, but with no DNA this cannot be confirmed. Per germline, CDR1 MRHNA and CDR2 SNTAGT. This CDR3 is built from 15 residues. CDR3 protein: CASSEDNGGHNEQFF.

The V call is TRBV7-9, the J call TRBJ1-2; absent DNA, TCRdb's TRBD1 call cannot be checked. This CDR3 comprises 14 residues. Germline V gene data show CDR1 as SEHNR and CDR2 as FQNEAQ (reference sequence). The CDR3 region is CASSSLQGAPGYTF. Together with reference TRBV7-9 and TRBJ1-2, the CDR3 gives the full variable domain: DTGVSQNPRHKITKRGQNVTFRCDPISEHNRLYWYRQTLGQGPEFLTYFQNEAQLEKSRLLSDRFSAERPKGSFSTLEIQRTEQGDSAMYLCASSSLQGAPGYTFGSGTRLTVV.

The V and J genes are TRBV29-1 and TRBJ1-1; TCRdb reports TRBD1, a call that lacks DNA to check it against. Germline V gives CDR1 SQVTM, CDR2 ANQGSEA. The CDR3 contains 17 residues. The CDR3 sequence is CSVEGADRGSKWTEAFF. Full variable domain (outside the CDR3, taken from reference TRBV29-1 and TRBJ1-1): SAVISQKPSRDICQRGTSLTIQCQVDSQVTMMFWYRQQPGQSLTLIATANQGSEATYESGFVIDKFPISRPNLTFSTLTVSNMSPEDSSIYLCSVEGADRGSKWTEAFFGQGTRLTVV.

The chain has TRBV5-1 and TRBJ2-7. Germline loops: CDR1 SGHRS, CDR2 YFSETQ. The CDR3 length is 14 residues. CDR3: CASSLEVHKDEQYF.

The chain recombines TRBV28 with TRBJ1-6. The CDR3 consists of 15 residues. Germline V gene data show CDR1 as MDHEN and CDR2 as SYDVKM. This CDR3 is CASTVTVSYNSPLHF.

The chain is built from TRBV9 and TRBJ1-3. The CDR3 is made up of 16 amino acids. From germline, CDR1 is SGDLS and CDR2 YYNGEE. The chain's CDR3 is CASSAHMTGSGNTIYF.

The J gene is TRBJ2-4, the V gene TRBV27. The CDR3 is 13 amino acids. The germline CDR1 and CDR2 sequences are MNHEY and SMNVEV (reference sequence). The CDR3: CASSFRSENIQYF.

The rearrangement links TRBV19 to TRBJ2-7; TCRdb proposes TRBD2, but this gene call is untestable without DNA. Germline V CDR1 and CDR2: LNHDA, SQIVND (reference sequence). The CDR3 loop spans 13 amino acids. This CDR3 is CASSIAGGYEQYF.

This sequence joins TRBV21-1 and TRBJ2-5; the TCRdb D gene call, TRBD1, has no DNA to confirm it. TRBV21-1 is a documented pseudogene. This CDR3 comprises 14 residues. CDR3 amino acids: CASGDRGKQETQYF.

The V gene is TRBV5-1, the J gene TRBJ2-7; the TRBD2 assignment by TCRdb is unverifiable without DNA. This CDR3 contains 18 residues. Germline CDR1 reads SGHRS; CDR2 reads YFSETQ. CDR3 region: CASSLSESIAGGRYEQYF.

The chain employs TRBV6-4 and TRBJ2-3. Germline V CDR1 and CDR2: MRHNA, SNTAGT. CDR3 length: 16 residues. CDR3 region: CASSDSYSHLGDTQYF.

The rearrangement joins TRBV28 to TRBJ2-7; TCRdb's D call, TRBD2, is unchecked because there is no DNA. Germline CDR1 and CDR2: MDHEN and SYDVKM. The CDR3 loop spans 13 amino acids. The CDR3 is CASSLPRPSEQYF.

The V and J genes are TRBV7-2 and TRBJ1-1; checking the TCRdb D call of TRBD1 is not possible without DNA. CDR1 is SGHTA, CDR2 FQGNSA, per germline. The CDR3 sequence is 15 residues long. CDR3: CASSLAPRRGAEAFF.

CDR3 loop: CASSLPLPGHKSYEQYF. The chain links TRBV25-1 to TRBJ2-7; TCRdb's assignment of TRBD1 cannot be checked, as there is no DNA. The CDR3 consists of 17 residues. Per the germline V gene, CDR1 is MGHDK and CDR2 is SYGVNS.